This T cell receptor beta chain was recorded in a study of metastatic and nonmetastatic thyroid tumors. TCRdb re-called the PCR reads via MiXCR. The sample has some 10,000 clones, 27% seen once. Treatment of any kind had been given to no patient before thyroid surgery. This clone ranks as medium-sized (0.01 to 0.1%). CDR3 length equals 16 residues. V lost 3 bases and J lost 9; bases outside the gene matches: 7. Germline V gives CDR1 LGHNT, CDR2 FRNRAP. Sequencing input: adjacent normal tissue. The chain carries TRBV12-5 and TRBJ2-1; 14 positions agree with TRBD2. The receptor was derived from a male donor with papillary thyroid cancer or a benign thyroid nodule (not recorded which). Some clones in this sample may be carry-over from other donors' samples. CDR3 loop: CASGFLTSGGASEQFF. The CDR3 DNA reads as TGTGCTAGTGGTTTCCTGACTAGCGGGGGGGCTAGTGAGCAGTTCTTC.